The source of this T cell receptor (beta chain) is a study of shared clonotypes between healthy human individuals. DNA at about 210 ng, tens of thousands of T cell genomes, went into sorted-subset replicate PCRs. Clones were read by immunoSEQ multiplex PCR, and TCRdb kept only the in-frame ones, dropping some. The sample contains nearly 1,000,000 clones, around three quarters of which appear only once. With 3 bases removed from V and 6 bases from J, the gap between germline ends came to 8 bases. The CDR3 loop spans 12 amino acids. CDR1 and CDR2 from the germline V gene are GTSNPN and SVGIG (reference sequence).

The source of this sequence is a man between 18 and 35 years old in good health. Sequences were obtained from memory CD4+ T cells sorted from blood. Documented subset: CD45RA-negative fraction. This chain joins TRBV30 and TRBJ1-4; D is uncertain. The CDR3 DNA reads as TGTGCCTGGAGATGGAGTGATGAAAAACTGTTTTTT. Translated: CAWRWSDEKLFF.